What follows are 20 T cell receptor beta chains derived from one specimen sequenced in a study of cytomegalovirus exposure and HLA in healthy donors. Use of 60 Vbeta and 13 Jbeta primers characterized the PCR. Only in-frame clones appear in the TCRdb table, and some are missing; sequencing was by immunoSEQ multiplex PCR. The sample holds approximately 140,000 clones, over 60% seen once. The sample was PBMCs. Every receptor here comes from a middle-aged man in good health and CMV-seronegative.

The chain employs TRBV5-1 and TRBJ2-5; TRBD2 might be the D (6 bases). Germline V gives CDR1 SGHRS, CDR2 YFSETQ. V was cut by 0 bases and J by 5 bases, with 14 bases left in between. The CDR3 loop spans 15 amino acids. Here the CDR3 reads CASSLEGRAGETQYF. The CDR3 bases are TGCGCCAGCAGCTTGGAAGGCAGGGCGGGGGAGACCCAGTACTTC. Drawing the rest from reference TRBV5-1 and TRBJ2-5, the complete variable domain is KAGVTQTPRYLIKTRGQQVTLSCSPISGHRSVSWYQQTPGQGLQFLFEYFSETQRNKGNFPGRFSGRQFSNSRSEMNVSTLELGDSALYLCASSLEGRAGETQYFGPGTRLLVL.

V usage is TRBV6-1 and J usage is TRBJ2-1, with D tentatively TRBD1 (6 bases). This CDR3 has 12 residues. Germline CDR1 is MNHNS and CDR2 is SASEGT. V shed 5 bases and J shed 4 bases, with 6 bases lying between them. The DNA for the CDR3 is TGTGCCAGCAGTACAGGGTACAATGAGCAGTTCTTC. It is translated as CASSTGYNEQFF.

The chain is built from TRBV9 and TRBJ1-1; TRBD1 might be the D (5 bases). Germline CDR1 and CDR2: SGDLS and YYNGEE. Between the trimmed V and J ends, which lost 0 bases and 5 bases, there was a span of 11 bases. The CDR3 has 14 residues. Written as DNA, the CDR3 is TGTGCCAGCAGCGTAGGGTTGACAGCTACTGAAGCTTTCTTT. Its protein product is CASSVGLTATEAFF.

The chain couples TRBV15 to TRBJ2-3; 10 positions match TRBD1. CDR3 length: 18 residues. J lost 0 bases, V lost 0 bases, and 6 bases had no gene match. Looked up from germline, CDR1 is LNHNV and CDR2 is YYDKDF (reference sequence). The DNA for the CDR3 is TGTGCCACCAGCAGAGATCGAGGGACAGGGGCTAGCACAGATACGCAGTATTTT. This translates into CATSRDRGTGASTDTQYF.

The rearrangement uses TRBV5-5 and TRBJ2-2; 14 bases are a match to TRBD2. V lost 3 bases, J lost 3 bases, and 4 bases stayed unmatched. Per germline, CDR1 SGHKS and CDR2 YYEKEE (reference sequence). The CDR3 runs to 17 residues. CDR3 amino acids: CASSSTSGRVHTGELFF. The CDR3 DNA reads TGTGCCAGCAGCTCGACTAGCGGGAGGGTTCACACCGGGGAGCTGTTTTTT.

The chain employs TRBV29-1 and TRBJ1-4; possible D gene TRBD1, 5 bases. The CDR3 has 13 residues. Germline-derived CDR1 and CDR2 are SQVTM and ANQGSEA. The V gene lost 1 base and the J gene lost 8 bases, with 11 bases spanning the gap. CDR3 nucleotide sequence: TGCAGCGTTGAAGTGGGGGGGTACGAAAAACTGTTTTTT. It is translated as CSVEVGGYEKLFF.

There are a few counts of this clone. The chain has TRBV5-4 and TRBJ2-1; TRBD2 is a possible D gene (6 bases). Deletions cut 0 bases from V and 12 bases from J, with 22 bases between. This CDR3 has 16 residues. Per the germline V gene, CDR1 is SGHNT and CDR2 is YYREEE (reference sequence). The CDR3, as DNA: TGTGCCAGCAGCTTGGATCCTGGCGGCTCCGGGGGTGGGCAGTTCTTC. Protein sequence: CASSLDPGGSGGGQFF.

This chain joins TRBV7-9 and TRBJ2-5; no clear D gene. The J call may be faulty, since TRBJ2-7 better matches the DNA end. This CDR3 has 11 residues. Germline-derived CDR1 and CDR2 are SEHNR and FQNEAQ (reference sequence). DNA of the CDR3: TGTGCCAGCAGCTTAAGATTCGAGCAGTACTTC. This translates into CASSLRFEQYF.

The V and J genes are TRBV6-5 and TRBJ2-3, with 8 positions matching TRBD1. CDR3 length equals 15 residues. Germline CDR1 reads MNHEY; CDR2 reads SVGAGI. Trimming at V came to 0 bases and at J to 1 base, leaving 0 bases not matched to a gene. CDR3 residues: CASSYSGQGTDTQYF. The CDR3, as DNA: TGTGCCAGCAGTTACTCGGGACAGGGCACAGATACGCAGTATTTT.

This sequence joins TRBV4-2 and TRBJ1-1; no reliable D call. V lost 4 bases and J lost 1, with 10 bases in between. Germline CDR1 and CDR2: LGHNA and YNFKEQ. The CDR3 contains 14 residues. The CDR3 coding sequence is TGTGCCAGCAGCCCAGACGGCGGGAACACTGAAGCTTTCTTT. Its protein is CASSPDGGNTEAFF.

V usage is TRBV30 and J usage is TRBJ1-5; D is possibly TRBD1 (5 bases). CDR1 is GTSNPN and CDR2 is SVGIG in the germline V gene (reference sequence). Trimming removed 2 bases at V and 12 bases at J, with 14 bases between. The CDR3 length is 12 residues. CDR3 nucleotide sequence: TGTGCCTGGAGTACCGGGACTGACCTCCAGCATTTT. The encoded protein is CAWSTGTDLQHF.

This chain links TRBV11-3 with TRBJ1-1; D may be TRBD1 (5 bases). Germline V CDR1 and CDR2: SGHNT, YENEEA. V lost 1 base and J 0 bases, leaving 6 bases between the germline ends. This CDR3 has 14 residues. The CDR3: CASSLGGVNTEAFF. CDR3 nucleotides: TGTGCCAGCAGCTTAGGGGGGGTGAACACTGAAGCTTTCTTT.

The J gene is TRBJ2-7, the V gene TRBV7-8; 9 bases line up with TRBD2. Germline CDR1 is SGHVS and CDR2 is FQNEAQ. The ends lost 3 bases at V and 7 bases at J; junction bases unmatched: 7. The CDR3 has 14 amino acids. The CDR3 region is CASSFGGGAREQYF. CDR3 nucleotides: TGTGCCAGCAGCTTCGGCGGGGGGGCCCGGGAGCAGTACTTC. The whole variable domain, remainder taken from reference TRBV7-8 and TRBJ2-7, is GAGVSQSPRYKVAKRGQDVALRCDPISGHVSLFWYQQALGQGPEFLTYFQNEAQLDKSGLPSDRFFAERPEGSVSTLKIQRTQQEDSAVYLCASSFGGGAREQYFGPGTRLTVT.

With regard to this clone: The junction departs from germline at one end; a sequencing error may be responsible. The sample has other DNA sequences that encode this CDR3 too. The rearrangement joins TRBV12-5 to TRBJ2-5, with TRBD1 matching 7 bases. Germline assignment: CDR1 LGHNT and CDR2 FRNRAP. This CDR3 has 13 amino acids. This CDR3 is CTSGNDRVETQYF. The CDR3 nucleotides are TGTACTAGTGGTAATGACAGGGTAGAGACCCAGTACTTC.

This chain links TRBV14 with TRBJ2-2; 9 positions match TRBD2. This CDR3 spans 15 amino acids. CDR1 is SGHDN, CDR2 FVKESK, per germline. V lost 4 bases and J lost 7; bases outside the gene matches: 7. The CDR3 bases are TGTGCCAGCAGCCGCGTTCTAGCGGGAATCGGGGAGCTGTTTTTT. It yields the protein CASSRVLAGIGELFF.

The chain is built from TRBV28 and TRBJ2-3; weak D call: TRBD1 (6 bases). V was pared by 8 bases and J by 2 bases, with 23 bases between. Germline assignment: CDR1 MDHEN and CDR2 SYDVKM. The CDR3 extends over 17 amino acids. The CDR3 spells CASGRGGQPSPTDTQYF. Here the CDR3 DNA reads TGTGCCAGCGGTCGTGGGGGCCAGCCCTCTCCCACAGATACGCAGTATTTT.

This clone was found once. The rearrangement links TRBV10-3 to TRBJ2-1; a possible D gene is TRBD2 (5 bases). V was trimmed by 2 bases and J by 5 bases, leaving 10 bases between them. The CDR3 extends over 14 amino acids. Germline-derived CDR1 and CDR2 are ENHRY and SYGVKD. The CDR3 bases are TGTGCCATCAGTGAGACCGAGGGTAACAATGAGCAGTTCTTC. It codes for CAISETEGNNEQFF.

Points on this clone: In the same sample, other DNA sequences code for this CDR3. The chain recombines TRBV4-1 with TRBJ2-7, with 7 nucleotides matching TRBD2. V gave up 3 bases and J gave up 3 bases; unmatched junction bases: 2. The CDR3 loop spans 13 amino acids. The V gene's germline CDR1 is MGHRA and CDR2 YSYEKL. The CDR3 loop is CASSQASGYEQYF. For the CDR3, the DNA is TGCGCCAGCAGCCAGGCTAGCGGCTACGAGCAGTACTTC.

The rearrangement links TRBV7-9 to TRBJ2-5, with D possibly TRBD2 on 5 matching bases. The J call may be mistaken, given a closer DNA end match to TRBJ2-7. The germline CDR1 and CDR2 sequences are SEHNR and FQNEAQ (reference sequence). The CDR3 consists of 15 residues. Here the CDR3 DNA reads TGTGCCAGCAGCCACAACGGGGATCTAAATTACGAGCAGTACTTC. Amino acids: CASSHNGDLNYEQYF.

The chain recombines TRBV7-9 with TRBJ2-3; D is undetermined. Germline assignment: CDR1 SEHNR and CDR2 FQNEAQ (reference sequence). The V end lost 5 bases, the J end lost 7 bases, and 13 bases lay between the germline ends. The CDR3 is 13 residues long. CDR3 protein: CASSPYHEYTQYF. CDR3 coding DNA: TGTGCCAGCAGCCCTTACCATGAGTATACGCAGTATTTT.